Listed below are T cell receptor beta chains from one sample, sequenced in a study of T-cell reconstitution after alpha-beta-depleted transplantation in children. TCRdb re-called the PCR reads with MiXCR, one entry per CDR3 protein. The sample gives hundreds of thousands of distinct CDR3 sequences, approximately 17% of which show up once; 1.1% is in the top ten. The specimen comprised PBMCs from the stem cell graft donor, sampled from the stem cell graft. The receptors were sampled from a human donor who donated a stem cell graft to a child with acute myeloid leukemia. Each CDR3 is given with its conserved first and last residue. A D gene is named only where the DNA matches it firmly. Clone size is stated in some rows and not others, as once, few, many or a class when expanded.

J: TRBJ2-6
D: .
size: many
length: 15
V: TRBV6-5
DNA: TGTGCCAGCAGTTACGGCGGACCTGGGGCCAACGTCCTGACTTTC
CDR3: CASSYGGPGANVLTF

J: TRBJ1-2
D: .
size: few
length: 14
V: TRBV28
DNA: TGTGCCAGCAGTTTAGTCCTTAGGGGCTATGGCTACACCTTC
CDR3: CASSLVLRGYGYTF

J: TRBJ1-1
D: TRBD1
size: many
length: 13
V: TRBV29-1
DNA: TGCAGCTCCACTACAGGGGGCAAGACTGAAGCTTTCTTT
CDR3: CSSTTGGKTEAFF

J: TRBJ1-1
D: .
size: many
length: 13
V: TRBV7-2
DNA: TGTGCCAGCAGCTTAGCGCGACACACTGAAGCTTTCTTT
CDR3: CASSLARHTEAFF

J: TRBJ1-4
D: .
size: .
length: 15
V: TRBV20-1
DNA: TGCAGTGCTAGAGATCCAGGGAGCCCTAATGAAAAACTGTTTTTT
CDR3: CSARDPGSPNEKLFF

J: TRBJ1-2
D: .
size: many
length: 13
V: TRBV20-1
DNA: TGCAGTGCTCCGACCCAAGGGAAGGGGGGCTACACCTTC
CDR3: CSAPTQGKGGYTF

J: TRBJ2-3
D: .
size: .
length: 15
V: TRBV7-2
DNA: TGTGCCAGCAGCTTTGAGGGCAGAAGCACAGATACGCAGTATTTT
CDR3: CASSFEGRSTDTQYF

J: TRBJ2-3
D: .
size: many
length: 14
V: TRBV6-1
DNA: TGTGCCAGCACTGCAGGAGACCCCACAGATACGCAGTATTTT
CDR3: CASTAGDPTDTQYF

J: TRBJ2-7
D: .
size: few
length: 14
V: TRBV5-1
DNA: TGCGCCAGCAGAGCGAGGAGCGGGTCCTACGAGCAGTACTTC
CDR3: CASRARSGSYEQYF

J: TRBJ2-5
D: TRBD2
size: .
length: 14
V: TRBV5-1
DNA: TGCGCCAGCAGCGGACTAGCGGGAGAGGATACCCAGTACTTC
CDR3: CASSGLAGEDTQYF

J: TRBJ2-1
D: .
size: few
length: 14
V: TRBV5-1
DNA: TGCGCCAGCAGCTTGAAACAGGGCTACAATGAGCAGTTCTTC
CDR3: CASSLKQGYNEQFF

J: TRBJ2-3
D: TRBD2
size: .
length: 14
V: TRBV7-2
DNA: TGTGCCAGCAGCTTCCGGGGGGAGACAGATACGCAGTATTTT
CDR3: CASSFRGETDTQYF

J: TRBJ1-6
D: .
size: .
length: 13
V: TRBV7-9
DNA: TGTGCCAGCGAGGCAGGGAATAATTCACCCCTCCACTTT
CDR3: CASEAGNNSPLHF

J: TRBJ2-7
D: .
size: many
length: 13
V: TRBV5-6
DNA: TGTGCCAGCAGCCTGGGGATTGGCGACGAGCAGTACTTC
CDR3: CASSLGIGDEQYF

J: TRBJ1-4
D: .
size: .
length: 16
V: TRBV5-5
DNA: TGTGCCAGCAGCTTAGGACACTCAGCAACTAATGAAAAACTGTTTTTT
CDR3: CASSLGHSATNEKLFF

J: TRBJ2-5
D: TRBD1
size: few
length: 16
V: TRBV20-1
DNA: TGCAGTGCTAGTCTTCCCGGGACAGGGGTTACAGAGACCCAGTACTTC
CDR3: CSASLPGTGVTETQYF

J: TRBJ2-2
D: TRBD2
size: many
length: 16
V: TRBV20-1
DNA: TGCAGTGCTAGAGGGGAGACTAGCGCCTACACCGGGGAGCTGTTTTTT
CDR3: CSARGETSAYTGELFF

J: TRBJ1-1
D: .
size: many
length: 16
V: TRBV29-1
DNA: TGCAGCGTTACCCGACATGGGGCGAGGGATCACCCTGAAGCTTTCTTT
CDR3: CSVTRHGARDHPEAFF

J: TRBJ2-5
D: TRBD1
size: many
length: 14
V: TRBV20-1
DNA: TGCAGTGCTAGCTGGGACAGGGGCTATGAGACCCAGTACTTC
CDR3: CSASWDRGYETQYF

J: TRBJ2-5
D: .
size: few
length: 15
V: TRBV20-1
DNA: TGCAGTGCTCCTAAACTAGGCAACCTCCAAGAGACCCAGTACTTC
CDR3: CSAPKLGNLQETQYF

J: TRBJ2-3
D: .
size: .
length: 14
V: TRBV13
DNA: TGTGCCAGCAGCTTGACAGAGTCTGCAGATACGCAGTATTTT
CDR3: CASSLTESADTQYF

J: TRBJ2-3
D: .
size: many
length: 14
V: TRBV20-1
DNA: TGCAGTGCGGTCAGGGGCCGGGGCGATGATACGCAGTATTTT
CDR3: CSAVRGRGDDTQYF

J: TRBJ2-1
D: TRBD2
size: .
length: 16
V: TRBV4-2
DNA: TGTGCCAGCAGCCAAGAGGGCGGGGGGGCACTCAATGAGCAGTTCTTC
CDR3: CASSQEGGGALNEQFF

J: TRBJ1-1
D: .
size: .
length: 15
V: TRBV14
DNA: TGTGCCAGCAGCCCTACGGCGAGCAGAAACACTGAAGCTTTCTTT
CDR3: CASSPTASRNTEAFF

J: TRBJ1-1
D: .
size: .
length: 14
V: TRBV14
DNA: TGTGCCAGCAGACTCTCCGGGGTACGTACTGAAGCTTTCTTT
CDR3: CASRLSGVRTEAFF

J: TRBJ1-6
D: .
size: many
length: 14
V: TRBV20-1
DNA: TGCAGTGCCCCAGAGGCGATCAAGGGTTCACCCCTCCACTTT
CDR3: CSAPEAIKGSPLHF

J: TRBJ2-3
D: .
size: many
length: 12
V: TRBV20-1
DNA: TGCAGTGCTTACATGGGGGAAAATACGCAGTATTTT
CDR3: CSAYMGENTQYF

J: TRBJ1-3
D: TRBD1
size: few
length: 14
V: TRBV5-1
DNA: TGCGCCAGCAGCTACGGGACAGTTGAAAACACCATATATTTT
CDR3: CASSYGTVENTIYF

J: TRBJ1-5
D: .
size: many
length: 14
V: TRBV20-1
DNA: TGCAGTGCTAGAGTAGGGCGCCTTGACCAGCCCCAGCATTTT
CDR3: CSARVGRLDQPQHF